A single sample gave rise to the 4 T cell receptor beta chains below, sequenced in a study of blood T cells in healthy people across ages. With a J-beta primer mix and a sample-barcoded 5' primer, a second PCR ran about 6 to 11 cycles. Via MiXCR, TCRdb re-called the 5' RACE reads, giving one row per CDR3 protein. The table has around 1,000,000 distinct CDR3 sequences, approximately 25% seen once; the top ten hold 0.65% to 0.95%. These data were also filed under a second study, of T cells of mothers and their children.

Source material: blood. These receptors all come from a girl aged 2 to 10 in good health.

The chain has TRBV12-3 or TRBV12-4 and TRBJ2-1, with no clear D. V was pared by 1 base and J by 9 bases, with 10 bases between. This CDR3 has 13 amino acids. In DNA form, the CDR3 reads TGTGCCAGCAGTTTAGGAGGAATAGGTGAGCAGTTCTTC. Translated: CASSLGGIGEQFF.

The chain combines TRBV12-3 or TRBV12-4 with TRBJ2-3, with 8 bases that match TRBD2. Trimming took 4 bases from V and 8 from J; bases not matched to a gene: 5. CDR3 length: 13 residues. The CDR3 bases are TGTGCCAGCAGTTCGCTCGGGGGGGTTACGCAGTATTTT. Translating gives CASSSLGGVTQYF.

The chain recombines TRBV12-3 or TRBV12-4 with TRBJ1-3, with a possible D match to TRBD1 (6 bases). The CDR3 runs 15 residues. Trimming cost V 6 bases and J 0 bases, with 12 bases left between them. The CDR3 sequence: CASSLMDSSGNTIYF. The CDR3 bases are TGTGCCAGCAGCCTCATGGACAGCTCTGGAAACACCATATATTTT.

This clonotype occurred once. This chain links TRBV7-9 with TRBJ1-1; TRBD1 matches at 8 bases. Germline loops: CDR1 SEHNR, CDR2 FQNEAQ (reference sequence). CDR3 length: 15 amino acids. Germline trimming cut 0 bases from V and 7 bases from J; bases unmatched to any gene: 7. The CDR3 here is CASSLARGTGHEAFF. CDR3 DNA sequence: TGTGCCAGCAGCTTAGCGCGCGGGACAGGCCATGAAGCTTTCTTT.